The following is a T cell receptor (beta chain) sequence with its context. Data came from immunoSEQ multiplex PCR; TCRdb stores just in-frame clones and leaves some out. The table includes 130,000 or so clones, 81% detected once. This entry belongs to a study of blood T cell repertoires in COVID-19. Study summary: T cells, B-cell-depleted T cells, or PBMCs provided the cDNA or gDNA that served as material.

Germline assignment: CDR1 SGDLS and CDR2 YYNGEE. After removal of 3 bases from V and 2 bases from J, the junction contained 5 bases not matched to a gene. This CDR3 spans 15 amino acids. This sequence joins TRBV9 and TRBJ2-1, with TRBD2 identical over 7 bases. The clonotype originates from a woman aged 55 to 70 with active or convalescent COVID-19. The sample consisted of peripheral blood. Here the CDR3 DNA reads TGTGCCAGCAGCGAAACTAGCGTCACCTACAATGAGCAGTTCTTC. Encoded protein: CASSETSVTYNEQFF.